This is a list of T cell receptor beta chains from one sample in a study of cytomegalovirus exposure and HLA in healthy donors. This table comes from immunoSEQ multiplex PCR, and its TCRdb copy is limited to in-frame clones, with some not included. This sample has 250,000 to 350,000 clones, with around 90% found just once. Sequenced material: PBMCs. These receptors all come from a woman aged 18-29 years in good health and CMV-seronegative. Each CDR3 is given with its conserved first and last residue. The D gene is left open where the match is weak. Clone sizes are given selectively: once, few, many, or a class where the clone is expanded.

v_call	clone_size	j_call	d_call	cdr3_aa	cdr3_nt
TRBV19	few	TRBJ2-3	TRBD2	CASTYSGEGADTQYF	TGTGCCAGTACTTATAGCGGGGAGGGTGCAGATACGCAGTATTTT
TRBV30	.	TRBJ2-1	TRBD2	CAWTRGGARNEQFF	TGTGCCTGGACGCGCGGGGGGGCGCGGAATGAGCAGTTCTTC
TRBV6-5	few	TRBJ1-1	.	CASSSVNTEAFF	TGTGCCAGCAGTTCGGTGAACACTGAAGCTTTCTTT
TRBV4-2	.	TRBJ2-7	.	CASSQEDPGTGSSYEQYF	TGTGCCAGCAGCCAAGAAGATCCCGGGACCGGGAGCTCCTACGAGCAGTACTTC
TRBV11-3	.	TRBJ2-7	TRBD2	CASSLGLAGVQYF	TGTGCCAGCAGCTTAGGTCTAGCGGGTGTGCAGTACTTC
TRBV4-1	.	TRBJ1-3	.	CASSQAQEILLFGNTIYF	TGCGCCAGCAGCCAAGCACAGGAAATTTTACTCTTTGGAAACACCATATATTTT
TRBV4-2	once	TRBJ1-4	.	CASSQDEGEKLFF	TGTGCCAGCAGCCAAGATGAGGGTGAAAAACTGTTTTTT
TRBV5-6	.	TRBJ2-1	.	CASSGARRDEQFF	TGTGCCAGCAGCGGAGCGCGTCGCGATGAGCAGTTCTTC
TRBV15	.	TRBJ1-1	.	CATSRVGGSNTEAFF	TGTGCCACCAGCAGAGTTGGGGGCTCGAACACTGAAGCTTTCTTT
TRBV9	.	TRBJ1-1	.	CASSVEGQGFRAFF	TGTGCCAGCAGCGTAGAAGGTCAGGGATTCCGCGCTTTCTTT
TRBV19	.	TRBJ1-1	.	CATGDRLNTEAFF	TGTGCCACCGGAGACAGGCTGAACACTGAAGCTTTCTTT
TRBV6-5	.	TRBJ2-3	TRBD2	CASRRLAADTQYF	TGTGCCAGCAGGAGACTAGCTGCCGATACGCAGTATTTT
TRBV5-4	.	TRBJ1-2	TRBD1	CASSLKGQGFYGYTF	TGTGCCAGCAGCTTGAAGGGACAGGGGTTCTATGGCTACACCTTC
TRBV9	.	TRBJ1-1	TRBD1	CASSGEQGDGTEAFF	TGTGCCAGCAGCGGCGAACAGGGGGACGGGACTGAAGCTTTCTTT
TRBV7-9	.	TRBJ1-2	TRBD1	CSSSWTGNGYTF	TGTTCCAGCAGCTGGACAGGGAATGGCTACACCTTC
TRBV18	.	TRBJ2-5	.	CASSPPEIGGLSQETQYF	TGTGCCAGCTCACCCCCCGAGATCGGGGGGCTATCACAAGAGACCCAGTACTTC
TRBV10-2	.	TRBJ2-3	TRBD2	CASSVLLAGADTQYF	TGCGCCAGCAGTGTATTGCTAGCGGGGGCAGATACGCAGTATTTT
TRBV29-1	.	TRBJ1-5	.	CSVQVGNQPQHF	TGCAGCGTCCAGGTGGGCAATCAGCCCCAGCATTTT
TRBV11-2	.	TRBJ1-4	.	CASSLEPGRLFF	TGTGCCAGCAGCTTAGAACCTGGGAGGCTGTTTTTT
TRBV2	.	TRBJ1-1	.	CASRVGQTNTEAFF	TGTGCCAGCAGGGTGGGACAAACAAACACTGAAGCTTTCTTT
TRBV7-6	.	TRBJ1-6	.	CASSFLDRDNSPLHF	TGTGCCAGCAGCTTCTTAGACAGAGATAATTCACCCCTCCACTTT
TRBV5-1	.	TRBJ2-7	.	CASSLQGGVNEQYF	TGCGCCAGCAGCTTACAGGGTGGTGTAAACGAGCAGTACTTC
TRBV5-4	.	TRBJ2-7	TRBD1	CASSPDRVGEQYF	TGTGCCAGCAGCCCCGACAGGGTAGGCGAGCAGTACTTC
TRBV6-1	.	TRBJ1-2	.	CASSGAYYTF	TGTGCCAGCAGTGGGGCATACTACACCTTC
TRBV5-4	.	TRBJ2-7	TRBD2	CASSPDGIAGYSYEQYF	TGTGCCAGCAGCCCGGACGGAATAGCGGGGTACTCCTACGAGCAGTACTTC
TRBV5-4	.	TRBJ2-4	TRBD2	CASSSRTSGENIQYF	TGTGCCAGCAGCTCACGAACTAGCGGGGAAAACATTCAGTACTTC
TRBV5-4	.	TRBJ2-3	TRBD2	CASRLGGRASTDTQYF	TGTGCCTCTCGCCTTGGGGGGAGGGCTAGCACAGATACGCAATATTTT
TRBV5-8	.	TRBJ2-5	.	CASSLSQVVETQYF	TGTGCCAGCAGCTTGTCACAGGTCGTGGAGACCCAGTACTTC
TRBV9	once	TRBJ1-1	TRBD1	CASSTTGVSTEAFF	TGTGCCAGCAGCACAACAGGGGTTAGCACTGAAGCTTTCTTT
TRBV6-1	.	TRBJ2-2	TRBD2	CASSAGLVNTGELFF	TGTGCCAGCAGTGCGGGACTAGTCAACACCGGGGAGCTGTTTTTT
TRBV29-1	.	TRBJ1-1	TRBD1	CRTEVIGGKSGPEAFF	TGCAGGACCGAAGTAATAGGGGGCAAAAGTGGCCCTGAAGCTTTCTTT
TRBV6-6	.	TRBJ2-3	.	CASRRETGKDTDTQYF	TGTGCCAGCAGACGGGAGACAGGGAAAGACACAGATACGCAGTATTTT
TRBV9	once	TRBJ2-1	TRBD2	CASSGGGGATVTYNEQFF	TGTGCCAGCAGCGGCGGCGGGGGGGCCACGGTTACCTACAATGAGCAGTTCTTC
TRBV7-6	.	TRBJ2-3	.	CASSLDRKPGRGGDTQYF	TGTGCCAGCAGCTTAGACCGAAAACCAGGGAGGGGGGGTGATACGCAGTATTTT
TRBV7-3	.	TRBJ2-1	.	CASSQGSYNEQFF	TGTGCCAGCAGCCAGGGGTCCTACAATGAGCAGTTCTTC
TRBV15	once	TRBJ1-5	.	CATSRVAGDSNQPQHF	TGTGCCACCAGCAGAGTGGCAGGGGATAGCAATCAGCCCCAGCATTTT
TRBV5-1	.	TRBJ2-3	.	CASSWLITDTQYF	TGCGCCAGCAGCTGGCTTATCACAGATACGCAGTATTTT
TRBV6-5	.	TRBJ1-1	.	CASSYVTIPMNTEAFF	TGTGCCAGCAGTTACGTGACTATCCCTATGAACACTGAAGCTTTCTTT
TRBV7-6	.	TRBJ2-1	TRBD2	CASALGGGGAYNEQFF	TGTGCCAGCGCCCTCGGAGGCGGGGGGGCCTACAATGAGCAGTTCTTC
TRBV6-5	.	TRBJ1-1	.	CASSYSGGTVNTEAFF	TGTGCCAGCAGTTACTCGGGCGGGACGGTGAACACTGAAGCTTTCTTT
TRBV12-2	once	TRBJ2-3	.	CASAPRRERGGPDTQYF	TGTGCAAGTGCTCCCCGAAGGGAGCGGGGGGGCCCAGATACGCAGTATTTT
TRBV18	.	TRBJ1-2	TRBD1	CASSPRDRDVDGYTF	TGTGCCAGCTCACCCCGGGACAGGGATGTGGATGGCTACACCTTC
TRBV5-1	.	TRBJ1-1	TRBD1	CASSLDPGTGGTEAFF	TGCGCCAGCAGCTTGGACCCCGGGACAGGGGGAACTGAAGCTTTCTTT
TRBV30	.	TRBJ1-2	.	CAWSVTPGYTF	TGTGCCTGGAGTGTAACTCCTGGCTACACCTTC
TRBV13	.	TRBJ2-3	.	CASSLVTGPTDTQYF	TGTGCCAGCAGCTTAGTAACAGGCCCCACAGATACGCAGTATTTT
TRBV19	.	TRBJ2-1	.	CASSIAGPRGQFF	TGTGCCAGTAGTATAGCAGGGCCCCGAGGGCAGTTCTTC
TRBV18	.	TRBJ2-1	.	CASSPLPSNPWGTYNEQFF	TGTGCCAGCTCACCACTCCCCTCAAATCCCTGGGGCACCTACAATGAGCAGTTCTTC
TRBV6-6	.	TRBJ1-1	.	CASSYSGGLAEAFF	TGTGCCAGCAGTTACTCGGGGGGTTTGGCTGAAGCTTTCTTT
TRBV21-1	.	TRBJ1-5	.	CASSCRYEDQPQHF	TGTGCCAGCAGCTGTAGGTATGAGGATCAGCCCCAGCATTTT
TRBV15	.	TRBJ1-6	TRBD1	CATSRDRDSFRTLHF	TGTGCCACCAGCAGAGATCGGGACAGCTTCAGAACCCTCCACTTT
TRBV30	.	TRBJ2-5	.	CAWSWGGETQYF	TGTGCCTGGAGTTGGGGCGGAGAGACCCAGTACTTC